One and the same sample provided the 11 T cell receptor beta chains below, sequenced in a study of blood T cells in healthy people across ages. A J-beta primer mix and a sample-barcoded 5' primer were used in a second PCR of about 7 to 12 cycles. TCRdb re-called the 5' RACE reads with MiXCR, one entry per CDR3 protein. The table lists some 880,000 distinct CDR3 sequences, about 36% of them singletons. Input material: blood. Receptors were obtained from a man aged 18 to 29 in good health.

About this clonotype itself: Just one base apart from a much larger clone, this may be a read error. The rearrangement links TRBV20-1 to TRBJ2-6; D ambiguous. The germline V and J ends were trimmed by 7 bases and 0 bases, with 4 bases remaining between them. The length of the CDR3 is 12 residues. Germline V gives CDR1 DFQATT, CDR2 SNEGSKA (reference sequence). In nucleotides, the CDR3 is TGCAGTGTAAACTCTGGGGCCAACGTCCTGACTTTC. It encodes CSVNSGANVLTF.

This chain uses TRBV7-8 with TRBJ2-1; 8 bases match TRBD2. The CDR3 spans 15 residues. CDR1 is SGHVS, CDR2 FQNEAQ, per germline. The junction had 9 bases not matched to a gene; V was cut back by 3 bases and J by 8 bases. In DNA, the CDR3 is TGTGCCAGCAGCTTGTTTCAGACTAGCGTCGATGAGCAGTTCTTC. It specifies CASSLFQTSVDEQFF.

The genes are TRBV30 and TRBJ2-7, with unresolved D. With 3 bases removed from V and 5 bases from J, the gap between germline ends came to 14 bases. The CDR3 extends over 13 amino acids. Germline assignment: CDR1 GTSNPN and CDR2 SVGIG (reference sequence). CDR3 residues: CAWRGLQKNEQYF. The CDR3 coding sequence is TGTGCCTGGAGGGGCCTTCAGAAAAACGAGCAGTACTTC.

Turning to this clonotype: A much larger clone differs from this one at a single base, so this may be a read error. The DNA is left out, because the CDR3 cannot be placed on it with certainty; the CDR3 is given as TCRdb lists it. The chain combines TRBV12-3 or TRBV12-4 with TRBJ2-7; TRBD2 is taken as the D call from the table, unchecked against the DNA. The CDR3 is made up of 15 amino acids, end residues included. CDR3: CASSSSDWALYEQDF.

In its sample, this clonotype was seen a few times. The genes are TRBV7-9 and TRBJ2-1; D gene unclear. Germline V gene data show CDR1 as SEHNR and CDR2 as FQNEAQ (reference sequence). Trimming left V 1 base short and J 9 bases short, with 10 bases between. This CDR3 contains 13 residues. CDR3 region: CASSLGERTEQFF. DNA of the CDR3: TGTGCCAGCAGCTTAGGGGAACGTACTGAGCAGTTCTTC.

The rearrangement uses TRBV9 and TRBJ1-1; no clear D gene. Germline lookup yields CDR1 SGDLS and CDR2 YYNGEE. The CDR3 extends over 15 amino acids. V was shortened by 2 bases and J by 6 bases, with 17 bases between the two germline ends. The CDR3, as DNA: TGTGCCAGCAGCGTTACCTTAGCGGGGAGGGCTGAAGCTTTCTTT. Encoded protein: CASSVTLAGRAEAFF.

Regarding this clonotype: A read error may explain this, as a much larger clone is one base away. V gene TRBV27 combines with J gene TRBJ2-1; maybe TRBD2 (6 bases). This CDR3 is built from 13 residues. Germline assignment: CDR1 MNHEY and CDR2 SMNVEV (reference sequence). In nucleotides, the CDR3 is TGTGCCAGCAGTTTACTTGGGGGGAATGAGAAGTTCTTC. This sequence encodes CASSLLGGNEKFF.

This clonotype has a handful of counts. The CDR3 DNA is TGTGCCAGCAGACCGTGGGCAGGGGAAAATCAGCCCCAGCATTTT. This sequence encodes CASRPWAGENQPQHF. The gene calls are TRBV5-6 and TRBJ1-5; tentative D call: TRBD1 (6 bases). Trimming removed 5 bases from V and 4 bases from J, with 16 bases in between. In germline, CDR1 is SGHDT, CDR2 YYEEEE. The CDR3 is made up of 15 amino acids.

This clonotype was counted only a few times. The chain uses TRBV4-2 and TRBJ1-6; D may be TRBD1 (6 bases). V was clipped by 3 bases and J by 5 bases, with 20 bases between them. The CDR3 has 18 amino acids. Germline assignment: CDR1 LGHNA and CDR2 YNFKEQ. CDR3 nucleotide sequence: TGTGCCAGCAGCCAGGCCTCCGTGAGGGGGAAGGATAATTCACCCCTCCACTTT. Residues: CASSQASVRGKDNSPLHF.

The chain couples TRBV7-2 to TRBJ1-2, with 7 bases lining up with TRBD1. The CDR3 contains 16 residues. Germline trimming cut 5 bases from V and 4 bases from J; bases unmatched to any gene: 13. CDR1 is SGHTA, CDR2 FQGNSA, per germline. CDR3 region: CASSVGGGAGGYGYTF. As DNA, the CDR3 is TGTGCCAGCAGCGTGGGCGGAGGGGCAGGGGGCTATGGCTACACCTTC.

The V gene is TRBV29-1, the J gene TRBJ2-1, with a tentative D call TRBD2 (7 bases). The J call could be wrong; TRBJ2-7 is a better fit for the DNA end. This CDR3 has 16 residues. Germline loops: CDR1 SQVTM, CDR2 ANQGSEA. The CDR3 nucleotides read TGCAGCGTTGTGGGCCTAGCGGACAGCTCCTACAATGAGCAGTACTTC. It is translated as CSVVGLADSSYNEQYF.